This TCR beta chain derives from a study of T-cell reconstitution after alpha-beta-depleted transplantation in children. Overall study findings and caveats: Where some patients showed high TCRbeta diversity at day 60, it came from recipient T cells and thymic progenitors that had survived. Fresh T-cell production supplied most of the T-cell counts and diversity seen one year after transplant. About two months after transplant, alpha-beta T cells reportedly came from several hundred expanded graft clones.

Note on this clonotype: Its antigen remains unidentified.

There are 14 residues in the CDR3. V gave up 3 bases and J gave up 7 bases, with 15 bases separating them. Unique molecular identifiers were incorporated when the TCRbeta library was constructed. One entry per CDR3 protein, called by TCRdb with MiXCR from the PCR reads. This sample has some 140,000 distinct CDR3 sequences, with 9.7% found just once. The sequence came from a girl less than two years old who had a stem cell transplant for combined immunodeficiency, so the T cells may come from the graft donor. This specimen consisted of PBMCs, mostly from graft donor cells, obtained 180 days after TCRalphabeta/CD19-depleted stem cell transplant. The V call is TRBV12-3 or TRBV12-4, the J call TRBJ1-1; D may be TRBD1 (5 bases). CDR3 in DNA: TGTGCCAGCAGTTTTGGGACCGCAGTTCTTGAAGCTTTCTTT. The encoded protein is CASSFGTAVLEAFF.